This T cell receptor (beta chain) was sequenced in a study of graft-versus-host responses after intestinal transplantation. On the study more broadly: As for transplant type, recipients had multivisceral, liver-intestinal, or isolated intestinal grafts. The whole recipient group had anti-thymocyte globulin induction followed by tacrolimus and steroids for approximately three years.

Study-wide results and limits: GvH clonotypes were identified within recipient marrow, with a subset emerging first in ileum or blood.

Clones were sequenced by immunoSEQ multiplex PCR, and TCRdb holds only the in-frame ones, with some missing. Of roughly 97,000 clones listed, roughly 84% are singletons. Notes on this clone: No antigen is known for it.

V lost 0 bases, J lost 2 bases, and 16 bases lay in between. This CDR3 comprises 17 residues. Germline CDR1 is SGDLS and CDR2 is YYNGEE. The sequenced sample was unstimulated CD4+ T cells sorted from spleen or lymph node cells, obtained before intestinal transplant. The rearrangement uses TRBV9 and TRBJ2-3; D possibly corresponds to TRBD1 (6 bases). The source of this sequence is a human donor who received an intestinal transplant. The CDR3 region is CASSVGAGRGPTDTQYF. DNA for the CDR3: TGTGCCAGCAGCGTAGGGGCGGGCAGGGGCCCCACAGATACGCAGTATTTT. Supplemented by reference TRBV9 and TRBJ2-3, the full variable domain reads DSGVTQTPKHLITATGQRVTLRCSPRSGDLSVYWYQQSLDQGLQFLIQYYNGEERAKGNILERFSAQQFPDLHSELNLSSLELGDSALYFCASSVGAGRGPTDTQYFGPGTRLTVL.